This TCR beta chain appears in the sequencing data of a study of shared clonotypes between healthy human individuals. Study-level results: Rarefaction analysis demonstrated incomplete sorted-subset sequencing notwithstanding large depth. Researchers found naive subsets generally carried larger estimated richness than memory subsets. Relative to clonotypes present in all four donors, those not shared had lower generation probabilities. Sharing of clonotypes among donors was expected to vary with sequencing depth.

Cells designated naive CD8 were CD45RO-negative and were positively selected for CCR7, with terminally differentiated effector memory CD45RA+ cells excluded. This clone is a singleton in its sample. Its target is unknown. Produced via immunoSEQ multiplex PCR; TCRdb's table is partial and in-frame only. The sample has about 2,100,000 clones; 85% to 95% are singletons. Deletions cut 3 bases from V and 3 bases from J, with 6 bases between. CDR1 and CDR2 from the germline V gene are MDHEN and SYDVKM. This CDR3 is 13 amino acids long. This clonotype was sampled from a man younger than 35 in good health. Some clones in this sample may be carry-over from other donors' samples. The sequencing input was naive CD8+ T cells from PBMCs. The chain is built from TRBV28 and TRBJ2-1; D is uncertain. CDR3 bases: TGTGCCAGCAGTTTTGGGGACTACAATGAGCAGTTCTTC. Translated, it gives CASSFGDYNEQFF.